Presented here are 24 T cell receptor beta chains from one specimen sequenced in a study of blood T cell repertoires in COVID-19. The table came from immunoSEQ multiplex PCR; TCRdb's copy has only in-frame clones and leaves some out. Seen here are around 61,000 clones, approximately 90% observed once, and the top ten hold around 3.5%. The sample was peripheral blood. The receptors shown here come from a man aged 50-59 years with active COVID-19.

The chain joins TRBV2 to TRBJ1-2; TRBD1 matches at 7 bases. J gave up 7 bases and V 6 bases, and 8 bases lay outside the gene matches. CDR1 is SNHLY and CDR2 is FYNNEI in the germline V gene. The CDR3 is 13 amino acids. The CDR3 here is CASRLTGFGGYTF. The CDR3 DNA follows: TGTGCCAGCAGGCTGACAGGGTTTGGTGGCTACACCTTC.

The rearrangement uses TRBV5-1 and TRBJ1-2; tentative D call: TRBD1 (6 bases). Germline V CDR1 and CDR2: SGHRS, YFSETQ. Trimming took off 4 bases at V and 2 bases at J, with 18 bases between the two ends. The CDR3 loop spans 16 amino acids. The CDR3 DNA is TGCGCCAGCAGCCTAGGACAGAGAGTGGAAAACTATGGCTACACCTTC. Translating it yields CASSLGQRVENYGYTF.

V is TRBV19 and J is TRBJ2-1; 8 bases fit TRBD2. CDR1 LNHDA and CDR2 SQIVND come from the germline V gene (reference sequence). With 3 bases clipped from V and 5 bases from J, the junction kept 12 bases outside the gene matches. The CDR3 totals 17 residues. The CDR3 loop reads CASSIPSSGLYHNEQFF. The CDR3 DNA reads TGTGCCAGTAGTATCCCGTCTAGCGGGTTGTACCACAATGAGCAGTTCTTC. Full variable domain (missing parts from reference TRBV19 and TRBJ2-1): DGGITQSPKYLFRKEGQNVTLSCEQNLNHDAMYWYRQDPGQGLRLIYYSQIVNDFQKGDIAEGYSVSREKKESFPLTVTSAQKNPTAFYLCASSIPSSGLYHNEQFFGPGTRLTVL.

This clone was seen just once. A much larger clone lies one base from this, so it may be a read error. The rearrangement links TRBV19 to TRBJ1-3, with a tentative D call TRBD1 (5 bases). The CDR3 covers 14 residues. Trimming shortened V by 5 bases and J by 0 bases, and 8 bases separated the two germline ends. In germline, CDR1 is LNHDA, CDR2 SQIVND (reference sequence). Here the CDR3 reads CASSLDSSGNTIYF. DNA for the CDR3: TGTGCCAGTAGTCTCGACAGCTCTGGAAACACCATATATTTT.

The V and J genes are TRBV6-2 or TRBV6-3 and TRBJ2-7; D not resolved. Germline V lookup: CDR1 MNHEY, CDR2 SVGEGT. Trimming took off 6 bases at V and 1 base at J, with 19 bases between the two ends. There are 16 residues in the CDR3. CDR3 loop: CASSSLFMLVSYEQYF. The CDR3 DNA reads TGTGCCAGCAGCTCGCTCTTCATGCTAGTTTCCTACGAGCAGTACTTC.

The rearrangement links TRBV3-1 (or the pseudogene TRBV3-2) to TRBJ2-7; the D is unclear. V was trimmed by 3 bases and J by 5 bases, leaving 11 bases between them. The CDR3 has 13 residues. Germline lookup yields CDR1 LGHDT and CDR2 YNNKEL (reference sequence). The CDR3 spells CASSHSVINEQYF. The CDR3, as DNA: TGTGCCAGCAGCCACAGCGTCATCAACGAGCAGTACTTC.

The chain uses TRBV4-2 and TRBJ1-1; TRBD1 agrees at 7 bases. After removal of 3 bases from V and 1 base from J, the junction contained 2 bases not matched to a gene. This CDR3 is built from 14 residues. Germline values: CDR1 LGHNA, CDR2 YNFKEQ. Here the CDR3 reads CASSQAGGNTEAFF. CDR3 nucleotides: TGTGCCAGCAGCCAGGCAGGGGGGAACACTGAAGCTTTCTTT.

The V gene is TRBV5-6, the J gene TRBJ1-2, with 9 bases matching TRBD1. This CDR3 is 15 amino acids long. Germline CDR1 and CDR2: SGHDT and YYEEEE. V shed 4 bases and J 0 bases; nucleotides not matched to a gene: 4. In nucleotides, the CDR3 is TGTGCCAGCAGCCCCCGGGACAGGGCTAACTATGGCTACACCTTC. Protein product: CASSPRDRANYGYTF.

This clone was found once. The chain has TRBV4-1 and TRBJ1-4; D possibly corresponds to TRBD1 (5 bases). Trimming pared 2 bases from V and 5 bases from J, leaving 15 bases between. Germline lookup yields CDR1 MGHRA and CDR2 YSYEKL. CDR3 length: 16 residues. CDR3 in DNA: TGCGCCAGCAGCCAAACCCGACTGCGGGGCAATGAAAAACTGTTTTTT. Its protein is CASSQTRLRGNEKLFF.

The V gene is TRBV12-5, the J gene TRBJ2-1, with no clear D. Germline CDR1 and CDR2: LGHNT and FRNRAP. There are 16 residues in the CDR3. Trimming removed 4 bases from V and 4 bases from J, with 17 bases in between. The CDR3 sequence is CASGYHALPLYNEQFF. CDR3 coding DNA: TGTGCTAGTGGTTATCACGCACTCCCCTTATACAATGAGCAGTTCTTC. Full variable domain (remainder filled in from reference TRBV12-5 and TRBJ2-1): DARVTQTPRHKVTEMGQEVTMRCQPILGHNTVFWYRQTMMQGLELLAYFRNRAPLDDSGMPKDRFSAEMPDATLATLKIQPSEPRDSAVYFCASGYHALPLYNEQFFGPGTRLTVL.

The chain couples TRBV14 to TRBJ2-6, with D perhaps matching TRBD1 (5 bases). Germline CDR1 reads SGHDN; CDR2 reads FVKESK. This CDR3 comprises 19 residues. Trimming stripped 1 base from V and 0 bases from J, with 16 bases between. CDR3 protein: CASSQGWKTARSGANVLTF. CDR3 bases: TGTGCCAGCAGCCAAGGGTGGAAGACAGCCCGCTCTGGGGCCAACGTCCTGACTTTC.

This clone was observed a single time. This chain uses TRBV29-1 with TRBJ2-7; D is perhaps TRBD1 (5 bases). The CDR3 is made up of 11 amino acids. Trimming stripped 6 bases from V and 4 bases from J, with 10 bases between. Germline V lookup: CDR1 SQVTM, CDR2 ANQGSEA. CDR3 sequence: CSVADRYEQYF. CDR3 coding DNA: TGCAGCGTCGCCGACAGATACGAGCAGTACTTC.

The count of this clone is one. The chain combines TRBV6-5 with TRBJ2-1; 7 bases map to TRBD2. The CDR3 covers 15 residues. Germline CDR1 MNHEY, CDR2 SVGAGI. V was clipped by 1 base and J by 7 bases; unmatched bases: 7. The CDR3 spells CASSYLPGEGNEQFF. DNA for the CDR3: TGTGCCAGCAGTTACTTACCCGGGGAGGGAAATGAGCAGTTCTTC.

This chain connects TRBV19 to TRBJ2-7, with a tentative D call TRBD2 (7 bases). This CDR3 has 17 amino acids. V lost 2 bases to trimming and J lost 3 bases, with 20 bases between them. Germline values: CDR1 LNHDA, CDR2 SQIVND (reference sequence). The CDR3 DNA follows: TGTGCCAGTAGTATACAACTAGGGGGGGCAGCCCTCTACGAGCAGTACTTC. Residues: CASSIQLGGAALYEQYF.

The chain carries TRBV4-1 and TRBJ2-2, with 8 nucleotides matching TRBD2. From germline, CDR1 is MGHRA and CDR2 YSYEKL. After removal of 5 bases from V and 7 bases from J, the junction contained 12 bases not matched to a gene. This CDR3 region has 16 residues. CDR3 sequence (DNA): TGCGCCAGCAGCTTCCCCGGGACTAGAACAGGCGGGGAGCTGTTTTTT. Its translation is CASSFPGTRTGGELFF.

The CDR3 DNA reads as TGTGCCAGCAGCCAACAGGACAGAGTTAACACTGAAGCTTTCTTT. This gives the protein CASSQQDRVNTEAFF. This sequence joins TRBV3-1 (or the pseudogene TRBV3-2) and TRBJ1-1, with D perhaps TRBD1 (6 bases). This CDR3 spans 15 amino acids. In germline, CDR1 is LGHDT, CDR2 YNNKEL (reference sequence). V was pared by 2 bases and J by 2 bases, with 12 bases between.

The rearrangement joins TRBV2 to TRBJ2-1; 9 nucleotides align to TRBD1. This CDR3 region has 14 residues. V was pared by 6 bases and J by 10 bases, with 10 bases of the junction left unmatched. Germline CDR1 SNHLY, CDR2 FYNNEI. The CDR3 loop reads CASRDNRGLGEQFF. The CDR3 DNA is TGTGCCAGCAGAGATAACAGGGGGCTGGGGGAGCAGTTCTTC.

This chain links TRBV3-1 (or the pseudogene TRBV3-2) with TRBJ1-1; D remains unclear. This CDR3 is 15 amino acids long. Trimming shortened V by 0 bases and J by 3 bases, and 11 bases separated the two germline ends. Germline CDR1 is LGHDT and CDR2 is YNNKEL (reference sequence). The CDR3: CASSQESTGDTEAFF. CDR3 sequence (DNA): TGTGCCAGCAGCCAAGAATCTACCGGGGACACTGAAGCTTTCTTT.

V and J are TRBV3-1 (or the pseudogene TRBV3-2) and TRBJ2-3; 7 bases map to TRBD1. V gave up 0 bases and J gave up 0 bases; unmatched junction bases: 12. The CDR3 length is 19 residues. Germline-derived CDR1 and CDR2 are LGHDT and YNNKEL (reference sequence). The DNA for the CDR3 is TGTGCCAGCAGCCAAGAAAATCTCCCGGACAGGCGCAGCACAGATACGCAGTATTTT. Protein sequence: CASSQENLPDRRSTDTQYF.

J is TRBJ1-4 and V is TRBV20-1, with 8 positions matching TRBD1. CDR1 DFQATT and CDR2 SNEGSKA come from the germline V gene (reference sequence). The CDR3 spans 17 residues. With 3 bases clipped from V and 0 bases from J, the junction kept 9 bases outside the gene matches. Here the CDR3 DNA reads TGCAGTGCTAGTCGGCTCAGGGGGCGGGCAACTAATGAAAAACTGTTTTTT. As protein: CSASRLRGRATNEKLFF.

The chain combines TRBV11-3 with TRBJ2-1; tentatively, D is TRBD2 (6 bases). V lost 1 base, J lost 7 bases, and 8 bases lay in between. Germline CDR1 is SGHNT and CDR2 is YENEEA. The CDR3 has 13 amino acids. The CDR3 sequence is CASSLAGGNEQFF. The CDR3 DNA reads TGTGCCAGCAGCTTAGCAGGAGGGAATGAGCAGTTCTTC.

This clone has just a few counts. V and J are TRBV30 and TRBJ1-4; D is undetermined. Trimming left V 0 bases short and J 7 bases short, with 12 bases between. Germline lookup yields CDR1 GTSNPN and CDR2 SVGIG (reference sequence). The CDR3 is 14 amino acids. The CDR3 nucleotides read TGTGCCTGGAGTGTACAAAGTGGGCGTGAAAAACTGTTTTTT. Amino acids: CAWSVQSGREKLFF. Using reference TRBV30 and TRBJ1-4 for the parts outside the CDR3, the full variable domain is SQTIHQWPATLVQPVGSPLSLECTVEGTSNPNLYWYRQAAGRGLQLLFYSVGIGQISSEVPQNLSASRPQDRQFILSSKKLLLSDSGFYLCAWSVQSGREKLFFGSGTQLSVL.

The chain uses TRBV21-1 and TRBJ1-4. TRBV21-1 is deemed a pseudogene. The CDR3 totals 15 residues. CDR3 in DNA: TGTGCCAGCAGCAAAGATCGGCGGAATAATGAAAAACTGTTTTTT. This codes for CASSKDRRNNEKLFF.

CDR3 coding DNA: TGTGCCAGCAGCCCACGTTCTAGCTCCTACAATGAGCAGTTCTTC. Its translation is CASSPRSSSYNEQFF. The chain has TRBV11-1 and TRBJ2-1; the D is unclear. The CDR3 has 15 residues. The germline V and J ends were trimmed by 5 bases and 0 bases, with 11 bases remaining between them. Germline V gives CDR1 SGHAT, CDR2 FQDESV (reference sequence).